A single sample is the source of the 24 T cell receptor beta chains below, sequenced in a study of blood T cell repertoires in COVID-19. The table came from immunoSEQ multiplex PCR; TCRdb's copy has only in-frame clones and leaves some out. Of about 97,000 clones listed, roughly 89% are singletons. The sequenced sample was peripheral blood. Source of these receptors: a woman in her 50s with COVID-19, enrolled during active disease.

V is TRBV6-2 or TRBV6-3 and J is TRBJ1-4; a weak D match, TRBD1 (6 bases). The CDR3 loop spans 14 amino acids. The V gene's germline CDR1 is MNHEY and CDR2 SVGEGT. V was shortened by 6 bases and J by 7 bases, with 15 bases between the two germline ends. CDR3 in DNA: TGTGCCAGCAGCTCCGACAGGAAGTTTGAAAAACTGTTTTTT. Translated: CASSSDRKFEKLFF.

A single count supports this clone. The J gene is TRBJ1-6, the V gene TRBV2, with D unresolved. V lost 7 bases and J 14 bases, leaving 18 bases between the germline ends. The CDR3 is 13 residues long. The germline gives CDR1 SNHLY, CDR2 FYNNEI. CDR3 in amino acids: CASKEFASGTLHF. In nucleotides, the CDR3 is TGTGCCAGCAAAGAGTTCGCGAGCGGCACCCTCCACTTT.

At least ten counts were recorded for this clone. The gene calls are TRBV30 and TRBJ2-2, with D maybe TRBD2 (6 bases). Trimming removed 5 bases at V and 7 bases at J, with 14 bases between. Germline lookup yields CDR1 GTSNPN and CDR2 SVGIG (reference sequence). The CDR3 contains 13 residues. The CDR3 spells CAWSRGSVGELFF. CDR3 nucleotide sequence: TGTGCCTGGTCCCGGGGGAGTGTCGGGGAGCTGTTTTTT.

The J gene is TRBJ1-3, the V gene TRBV28; 7 bases fit TRBD1. After removal of 6 bases from V and 1 base from J, the junction contained 9 bases not matched to a gene. The CDR3 covers 16 residues. Germline values: CDR1 MDHEN, CDR2 SYDVKM. The CDR3: CASSPLGQRSGNTIYF. The CDR3 DNA reads as TGTGCCAGCAGCCCTCTGGGACAGAGATCTGGAAACACCATATATTTT. Using reference TRBV28 and TRBJ1-3 for the parts outside the CDR3, the full variable domain is DVKVTQSSRYLVKRTGEKVFLECVQDMDHENMFWYRQDPGLGLRLIYFSYDVKMKEKGDIPEGYSVSREKKERFSLILESASTNQTSMYLCASSPLGQRSGNTIYFGEGSWLTVV.

V gene TRBV5-1 combines with J gene TRBJ1-1, with 7 bases that match TRBD1. The CDR3 totals 16 residues. The V and J ends lost 2 bases and 1 base, in that order; junction bases with no gene match: 8. Germline assignment: CDR1 SGHRS and CDR2 YFSETQ. The CDR3 protein is CASSLHLTGKNTEAFF. CDR3 sequence (DNA): TGCGCCAGCAGCTTACATCTGACAGGGAAGAACACTGAAGCTTTCTTT.

The rearrangement uses TRBV12-3 or TRBV12-4 and TRBJ1-1; D gene ambiguous. This CDR3 comprises 13 residues. The V and J ends lost 6 bases and 3 bases respectively, with 11 bases between them. The CDR3 loop reads CASSPEVYTEAFF. As DNA, the CDR3 is TGTGCCAGCAGCCCAGAGGTTTACACTGAAGCTTTCTTT.

The DNA of the CDR3 is TGTGCCAGAGGGACAGGGGCGGACACTGAAGCTTTCTTT. This codes for CARGTGADTEAFF. This chain uses TRBV2 with TRBJ1-1; 10 bases are a match to TRBD1. V was clipped by 9 bases and J by 3 bases; unmatched bases: 4. This CDR3 comprises 13 residues. Germline V CDR1 and CDR2: SNHLY, FYNNEI.

This clone was counted a single time. The chain couples TRBV18 to TRBJ2-1, with 8 positions matching TRBD2. The CDR3 covers 15 residues. The ends lost 2 bases at V and 1 base at J; junction bases unmatched: 1. Germline V lookup: CDR1 KGHSH, CDR2 LQKENI. Here the CDR3 reads CASSPVAGSYNEQFF. CDR3 nucleotides: TGTGCCAGCTCACCAGTAGCGGGATCCTACAATGAGCAGTTCTTC.

J is TRBJ2-5 and V is TRBV6-5; TRBD2 aligns across 7 bases. The trim removed 2 bases at V and 1 base at J, leaving 7 bases unmatched. The CDR3 consists of 16 residues. CDR1 MNHEY and CDR2 SVGAGI come from the germline V gene. The CDR3 here is CASSYGVSGFQETQYF. CDR3 sequence (DNA): TGTGCCAGCAGTTACGGGGTTAGCGGGTTCCAAGAGACCCAGTACTTC.

The rearrangement joins TRBV30 to TRBJ2-7; D is possibly TRBD1 (6 bases). V lost 1 base and J lost 0, with 16 bases in between. The CDR3 runs to 16 residues. Germline values: CDR1 GTSNPN, CDR2 SVGIG (reference sequence). Here the CDR3 DNA reads TGTGCCTGGAGTGCGTGGACAGCGTCCGACTCCTACGAGCAGTACTTC. Residues: CAWSAWTASDSYEQYF.

This chain joins TRBV13 and TRBJ1-3; D call uncertain. The CDR3 consists of 15 residues. Per germline, CDR1 PRHDT and CDR2 FYEKMQ (reference sequence). V lost 1 base and J 0 bases, leaving 7 bases between the germline ends. The CDR3: CASSLARHSGNTIYF. The CDR3 nucleotides are TGTGCCAGCAGCTTAGCCAGGCACTCTGGAAACACCATATATTTT.

V is TRBV20-1 and J is TRBJ1-1, with 10 bases aligning to TRBD1. CDR3 length: 11 amino acids. With V trimmed by 5 bases and J by 8 bases, 2 bases remained unmatched. CDR1 and CDR2 (germline): DFQATT, SNEGSKA (reference sequence). CDR3 DNA: TGCAGTGCTCGACAGGGGGCGGAAGCTTTCTTT. Residues: CSARQGAEAFF.

This clone appeared once. This chain joins TRBV25-1 and TRBJ1-4; no clear D gene. There are 15 residues in the CDR3. V gave up 2 bases and J gave up 3 bases, with 10 bases separating them. Germline lookup yields CDR1 MGHDK and CDR2 SYGVNS. Here the CDR3 DNA reads TGTGCCAGCAGTGAAGGGTCAGGTGCTAATGAAAAACTGTTTTTT. Amino acids: CASSEGSGANEKLFF.

The chain employs TRBV2 and TRBJ1-2; D possibly corresponds to TRBD1 (6 bases). V was clipped by 8 bases and J by 8 bases, with 15 bases between them. Germline CDR1 and CDR2: SNHLY and FYNNEI. The CDR3 covers 12 residues. In DNA form, the CDR3 reads TGTGCCAGCCGGATAGGGGGTGGCGGCTACACCTTC. It translates to CASRIGGGGYTF.

The chain combines TRBV7-2 with TRBJ2-3, with TRBD2 identical over 12 bases. The CDR3 runs 18 residues. CDR1 and CDR2 from the germline V gene are SGHTA and FQGNSA. Germline trimming cut 3 bases from V and 6 bases from J; bases unmatched to any gene: 13. The CDR3 DNA follows: TGTGCCAGCAGCTTGTTTCGGACTAGCGGGACCCGGGGGGATACGCAGTATTTT. This gives the protein CASSLFRTSGTRGDTQYF.

This chain joins TRBV7-8 and TRBJ1-2; D remains unclear. Germline V gives CDR1 SGHVS, CDR2 FQNEAQ. The CDR3 is 14 residues long. Between the trimmed V and J ends, which lost 5 bases and 2 bases, there was a span of 12 bases. The CDR3 DNA sequence: TGTGCCAGCAGCCCGCTCCGGGTAAACTATGGCTACACCTTC. This sequence encodes CASSPLRVNYGYTF.

The V gene is TRBV9, the J gene TRBJ2-2; D call uncertain. The CDR3 is 14 amino acids. Per germline, CDR1 SGDLS and CDR2 YYNGEE. V dropped 4 bases and J dropped 5 bases, with 12 bases sitting between them. The CDR3 loop reads CASSPSSRTGELFF. In nucleotides, the CDR3 is TGTGCCAGCAGCCCCTCCTCCCGGACCGGGGAGCTGTTTTTT.

The chain has TRBV5-5 and TRBJ1-1; D might be TRBD1 (5 bases). CDR1 SGHKS and CDR2 YYEKEE come from the germline V gene (reference sequence). CDR3 length equals 14 residues. Trimming stripped 1 base from V and 4 bases from J, with 11 bases between. CDR3 DNA: TGTGCCAGCAGCTTGACAGGCGTGGGCACTGAAGCTTTCTTT. It codes for CASSLTGVGTEAFF.

The chain combines TRBV4-3 with TRBJ1-2, with no clear D. The CDR3 runs 15 residues. With 0 bases removed from V and 1 base from J, the gap between germline ends came to 9 bases. Germline CDR1 reads LGHNA; CDR2 reads YSLEER. The CDR3: CASSQDAQNNYGYTF. The CDR3 DNA follows: TGCGCCAGCAGCCAAGATGCCCAGAATAACTATGGCTACACCTTC.

CDR3 DNA sequence: TGTGCCAGCAGCCGACGGACTAGCGGGGGGCATGAGCAGTTCTTC. As protein: CASSRRTSGGHEQFF. This chain joins TRBV3-1 (or the pseudogene TRBV3-2) and TRBJ2-1; 14 nucleotides match TRBD2. The junction had 4 bases not matched to a gene; V was cut back by 4 bases and J by 8 bases. Germline loops: CDR1 LGHDT, CDR2 YNNKEL (reference sequence). This CDR3 region has 15 residues.

The chain joins TRBV4-1 to TRBJ1-1; the D is unclear. In germline, CDR1 is MGHRA, CDR2 YSYEKL. Trimming removed 3 bases from V and 4 bases from J, with 27 bases in between. This CDR3 has 19 amino acids. The CDR3 sequence is CASSHKAAGTPSPGTEAFF. Written as DNA, the CDR3 is TGCGCCAGCAGCCACAAAGCGGCGGGTACTCCAAGCCCCGGCACTGAAGCTTTCTTT.

J is TRBJ1-1 and V is TRBV14; D ambiguous. The CDR3 loop spans 15 amino acids. CDR1 SGHDN and CDR2 FVKESK come from the germline V gene. Deletions cut 4 bases from V and 4 bases from J, with 16 bases between. DNA of the CDR3: TGTGCCAGCAGCCTGAATTCGGGTGTGGGCACTGAAGCTTTCTTT. This codes for CASSLNSGVGTEAFF.

The rearrangement joins TRBV6-5 to TRBJ2-7, with a possible D match to TRBD1 (5 bases). In germline, CDR1 is MNHEY, CDR2 SVGAGI. The CDR3 has 13 residues. The germline V and J ends were trimmed by 11 bases and 6 bases, with 20 bases remaining between them. This chain's CDR3 is CALARQRNGEQYF. CDR3 nucleotide sequence: TGTGCCCTCGCGCGACAGAGAAATGGCGAGCAGTACTTC.

This chain connects TRBV6-6 to TRBJ1-2; 9 positions agree with TRBD1. Germline trimming cut 6 bases from V and 2 bases from J; bases unmatched to any gene: 7. This CDR3 is 15 amino acids long. CDR1 and CDR2 (germline): MNHNY, SVGAGI (reference sequence). This CDR3 is CASSLPGTGNYGYTF. The CDR3 region has the DNA TGTGCCAGCAGCCTCCCCGGGACAGGGAACTATGGCTACACCTTC.